This is a list of T cell receptor beta chains from one sample in a study of blood T cell repertoires in COVID-19. Profiled with immunoSEQ multiplex PCR; TCRdb holds only in-frame clones, not every one. The sample shows around 280,000 clones, 90% of them seen only once. The sample consisted of PBMCs or T cells enriched from blood (not recorded which). These receptor sequences come from a woman aged 18 to 35 with acute COVID-19. Each CDR3 is given with its conserved first and last residue. D genes are given only for firm matches. The listing skips clone size in some rows; elsewhere it reads once, few, many or a size class.

>15|TRBV19|NA|NA|TRBJ2-2
TGTGCCAGTATCCAGGGGCCCAAACTAACCGGGGAGCTGTTTTTT
CASIQGPKLTGELFF
>15|TRBV7-9|NA|TRBD1|TRBJ2-1
TGTGCCAGCACCCAGCAGACAGGGAGCGACAATGAGCAGTTCTTC
CASTQQTGSDNEQFF
>14|TRBV6-5|NA|TRBD2|TRBJ2-7
TGTGCCAGCAGTTACGCAAGCGGGACCTACGAGCAGTACTTC
CASSYASGTYEQYF
>13|TRBV30|NA|NA|TRBJ2-7
TGTGCCTGGAGTGTAGGGGGGGAGTACGAGCAGTACTTC
CAWSVGGEYEQYF
>14|TRBV29-1|NA|TRBD1|TRBJ2-7
TGCAGCGTTGTACAGGGGCGAGGGACGGACGAGCAGTACTTC
CSVVQGRGTDEQYF
>15|TRBV7-3|few|NA|TRBJ2-1
TGTGCCAGCAGCCACGGGAGTGGAGGAAGAAATGAGCAGTTCTTC
CASSHGSGGRNEQFF
>16|TRBV7-2|NA|TRBD2|TRBJ2-1
TGTGCCAGCAGCTTAGTTCCAGCGGGGTTTTACAATGAGCAGTTCTTC
CASSLVPAGFYNEQFF
>13|TRBV29-1|NA|TRBD1|TRBJ1-1
TGCAGCGTTGAGGCAGGGGGCATCACTGAAGCTTTCTTT
CSVEAGGITEAFF
>13|TRBV7-2|NA|TRBD2|TRBJ2-7
TGTGCCAGCAGACGGACTAGCGGCTACGAGCAGTACTTC
CASRRTSGYEQYF
>13|TRBV5-1|NA|TRBD1|TRBJ1-4
TGCGCCAGCAGAAGGACAGGGGGGGAAAAACTGTTTTTT
CASRRTGGEKLFF
>13|TRBV19|NA|TRBD2|TRBJ2-7
TGTGCCAGTAGAAGGAATAGCGGGGACAAGCAGTACTTC
CASRRNSGDKQYF
>13|TRBV12-3/TRBV12-4|NA|TRBD1|TRBJ1-2
TGTGCCAGCAGACCTACAGGGGACTATGGCTACACCTTC
CASRPTGDYGYTF
>13|TRBV7-9|NA|NA|TRBJ1-5
TGTGCCAGCAGCTCACAAGGGAGTCAGCCCCAGCATTTT
CASSSQGSQPQHF
>16|TRBV5-1|NA|TRBD1|TRBJ1-2
TGCGCCAGCAGCTTGGCCGCGGGACAGACCAACTATGGCTACACCTTC
CASSLAAGQTNYGYTF
>15|TRBV6-6|NA|TRBD1|TRBJ2-2
TGTGCCAGCAGCTCCCGGGGACAGATCGCCGGGGAGCTGTTTTTT
CASSSRGQIAGELFF
>13|TRBV4-3|NA|NA|TRBJ2-7
TGCGCCAGCAGCGACGATGCGGGGACCAAGCAGTACTTC
CASSDDAGTKQYF
>16|TRBV7-9|NA|NA|TRBJ2-2
TGTGCCAGCAGTAGAGGGCGTTCTGCGAACACCGGGGAGCTGTTTTTT
CASSRGRSANTGELFF
>15|TRBV18|NA|NA|TRBJ1-1
TGTGCCAGCTCACCGGGTGGGGGAGGAGGCACTGAAGCTTTCTTT
CASSPGGGGGTEAFF
>13|TRBV2|NA|TRBD1|TRBJ1-5
TGTGCCAGCGGGACAGAAGGGAATCAGCCCCAGCATTTT
CASGTEGNQPQHF
>13|TRBV29-1|NA|NA|TRBJ2-1
TGCAGCGTTGTAAGTGGGAGTGTAAATGAGCAGTTCTTC
CSVVSGSVNEQFF
>14|TRBV7-9|NA|TRBD1|TRBJ1-4
TGTGCCAGCAGCCGAGGACAGGCTAGTGAAAAACTGTTTTTT
CASSRGQASEKLFF
>14|TRBV5-4|once|NA|TRBJ2-5
TGTGCCAGCAGCTTGGGCAGGGTACAAGAGACCCAGTACTTC
CASSLGRVQETQYF
>14|TRBV2|NA|NA|TRBJ1-1
TGTGCCACCACACTGGGGGGATGGGGCACTGAAGCTTTCTTT
CATTLGGWGTEAFF
>11|TRBV30|NA|NA|TRBJ2-3
TGTGCCTGGAGTTTACTAGATACGCAGTATTTT
CAWSLLDTQYF
>15|TRBV6-5|NA|TRBD1|TRBJ1-1
TGTGCCAGCAGACCACCCCAGGGGGCGGTCGCTGAAGCTTTCTTT
CASRPPQGAVAEAFF
>13|TRBV11-2|NA|NA|TRBJ1-6
TGTGCCAGCAGCTTCAGTTATAATTCACCCCTCCACTTT
CASSFSYNSPLHF
>14|TRBV6-2/TRBV6-3|NA|NA|TRBJ1-5
TGTGCCAGCAGTACTGGGGGGGGCAATCAGCCCCAGCATTTT
CASSTGGGNQPQHF
>13|TRBV3-1/TRBV3-2|NA|NA|TRBJ2-7
TGTGCCAGCAGCCAAGTTCGATCTACCAAACAGTACTTC
CASSQVRSTKQYF